The 18 T cell receptor beta chains presented below share a single source sample, sequenced in a study of T cells after somatic rescue of genetic block. The assay was immunoSEQ multiplex PCR, and TCRdb's table has in-frame clones only and misses some. This sample yields 7,500 to 9,500 clones, of which 75% to 90% are seen a single time; 25% belongs to the top ten. Sequencing input: peripheral blood mononuclear cells (PBMCs). Receptors originate from a boy between 10 and 17 years old.

The chain recombines TRBV29-1 with TRBJ2-1; possibly TRBD1 or TRBD2 for D (6 bases each). Germline V CDR1 and CDR2: SQVTM, ANQGSEA. With 6 bases removed from V and 10 bases from J, the gap between germline ends came to 13 bases. There are 11 residues in the CDR3. The CDR3 is CSVPWRGEQFF. The DNA of the CDR3 is TGCAGCGTGCCCTGGAGGGGGGAGCAGTTCTTC.

The chain uses TRBV9 and TRBJ1-4; TRBD1 agrees at 7 bases. Germline V gene data show CDR1 as SGDLS and CDR2 as YYNGEE. The J segment lost 0 bases and the V segment lost 0 bases, leaving 5 bases of the junction unmatched. The CDR3 loop spans 17 amino acids. In DNA, the CDR3 is TGTGCCAGCAGCGTAGGTCTAACAGGGGCAACTAATGAAAAACTGTTTTTT. Translating it yields CASSVGLTGATNEKLFF.

The genes are TRBV29-1 and TRBJ1-1; TRBD1 is a possible D gene (5 bases). The CDR3 loop spans 13 amino acids. Germline V CDR1 and CDR2: SQVTM, ANQGSEA. Deletions cut 6 bases from V and 0 bases from J, with 11 bases between. The CDR3 nucleotides are TGCAGCGTCCAAATAGGGGTGAACACTGAAGCTTTCTTT. Residues: CSVQIGVNTEAFF.

Only one count was recorded for this clone. A read error may account for a junction end that differs from germline. This chain joins TRBV4-1 and TRBJ2-1; no firm D call. The CDR3 spans 13 residues. The V gene's germline CDR1 is MGHRA and CDR2 YSYEKL. As DNA, the CDR3 is TGCGCCAGCAGCCAAGATTCCTCCAATGAGCAGTTCTTC. Its translation: CASSQDSSNEQFF.

This rearrangement joins TRBV11-2 to TRBJ2-5; perhaps TRBD1 as D (5 bases). Trimming left V 1 base short and J 9 bases short, with 9 bases between. Germline V gene lookup returns CDR1 SGHAT and CDR2 FQNNGV. CDR3 length: 12 amino acids. CDR3 sequence reads: CASSLGQPSQYF. DNA of the CDR3: TGTGCCAGCAGCTTAGGACAGCCGTCCCAGTACTTC.

The V gene is TRBV4-2, the J gene TRBJ2-7; 11 nucleotides align to TRBD2. This CDR3 is built from 15 residues. Trimming at V came to 4 bases and at J to 5 bases, leaving 7 bases not matched to a gene. Germline values: CDR1 LGHNA, CDR2 YNFKEQ. The CDR3 reads CASSPIAGGRDEQYF. The CDR3 DNA sequence: TGTGCCAGCAGCCCCATAGCGGGGGGGCGCGACGAGCAGTACTTC.

This clone appeared once. J is TRBJ2-3 and V is TRBV11-2, with a possible D match to TRBD2 (6 bases). V was clipped by 5 bases and J by 1 base, with 16 bases between them. CDR1 is SGHAT and CDR2 is FQNNGV in the germline V gene. This CDR3 region has 16 residues. The CDR3 DNA reads as TGTGCCAGCAGCGAACAGCCGGGACTCGGCACAGATACGCAGTATTTT. It specifies CASSEQPGLGTDTQYF.

The rearrangement uses TRBV19 and TRBJ2-3, with TRBD2 matching over 7 bases. Germline CDR1 LNHDA, CDR2 SQIVND (reference sequence). The ends lost 3 bases at V and 5 bases at J; junction bases unmatched: 17. This CDR3 has 18 amino acids. This chain's CDR3 is CASSIMFGGRHVGDTQYF. CDR3 nucleotides: TGTGCCAGTAGTATCATGTTCGGCGGGAGACACGTGGGAGATACGCAGTATTTT.

This clone was counted between two and nine times. This chain connects TRBV15 to TRBJ1-5, with D tentatively TRBD1 (5 bases). Germline assignment: CDR1 LNHNV and CDR2 YYDKDF (reference sequence). This CDR3 region has 15 residues. V lost 2 bases and J lost 3, with 11 bases in between. The CDR3 DNA reads as TGTGCCACCAGCAGAAAGACAGAGATCAATCAGCCCCAGCATTTT. This gives the protein CATSRKTEINQPQHF.

This clone was found a few times. J is TRBJ1-1 and V is TRBV18; TRBD1 agrees at 9 bases. The CDR3 is made up of 14 amino acids. Losses at the gene ends were 8 bases for V and 8 bases for J; bases not matched to a gene: 12. Germline assignment: CDR1 KGHSH and CDR2 LQKENI. The CDR3 bases are TGTGCCAGCGCGGACCAGGGACAGGGAAGCGAAGCTTTCTTT. As protein: CASADQGQGSEAFF. Full variable domain (outside the CDR3, taken from reference TRBV18 and TRBJ1-1): NAGVMQNPRHLVRRRGQEARLRCSPMKGHSHVYWYRQLPEEGLKFMVYLQKENIIDESGMPKERFSAEFPKEGPSILRIQQVVRGDSAAYFCASADQGQGSEAFFGQGTRLTVV.

The J gene is TRBJ2-1, the V gene TRBV7-2, with D perhaps TRBD1 (6 bases). Per the germline V gene, CDR1 is SGHTA and CDR2 is FQGNSA. This CDR3 spans 15 amino acids. V lost 1 base and J lost 4, with 11 bases in between. For the CDR3, the DNA is TGTGCCAGCAGCTTAGTGGGGGCTTATTACAATGAGCAGTTCTTC. Residues: CASSLVGAYYNEQFF.

DNA for the CDR3: TGTGCCAGCAGTCTCCTGACTAGTCTGGGTACAGATACGCAGTATTTT. Translated, it gives CASSLLTSLGTDTQYF. The chain recombines TRBV7-6 with TRBJ2-3; the D gene is possibly TRBD2 (6 bases). Germline CDR1 SGHVS, CDR2 FNYEAQ. This CDR3 contains 16 residues. The germline V and J ends were trimmed by 6 bases and 3 bases, with 19 bases remaining between them.

This chain uses TRBV14 with TRBJ2-7; 11 bases align to TRBD2. The J segment lost 6 bases and the V segment lost 2 bases, leaving 12 bases of the junction unmatched. Germline V CDR1 and CDR2: SGHDN, FVKESK. The CDR3 spans 17 residues. CDR3 in DNA: TGTGCCAGCAGCCAATTTAGCGGGAGGGCCCTTATTTCCGAGCAGTACTTC. Its protein is CASSQFSGRALISEQYF.

DNA of the CDR3: TGTGCCAGTAGTGGGACAGGGGGCGCATTCAGAGGGACCCAGTACTTC. It encodes CASSGTGGAFRGTQYF. The rearrangement joins TRBV19 to TRBJ2-5; 12 bases align to TRBD1. This CDR3 is built from 16 residues. Germline CDR1 LNHDA, CDR2 SQIVND (reference sequence). V lost 5 bases and J lost 7; bases outside the gene matches: 11.

This chain uses TRBV18 with TRBJ2-1; perhaps TRBD1 as D (6 bases). Germline CDR1 reads KGHSH; CDR2 reads LQKENI. The CDR3 contains 15 residues. Trimming stripped 3 bases from V and 1 base from J, with 10 bases between. The CDR3 DNA is TGTGCCAGCTCACCCCAACAGGGTTCCTACAATGAGCAGTTCTTC. Residues: CASSPQQGSYNEQFF.

This clone was observed once. This chain joins TRBV10-2 and TRBJ2-7; a weak D match, TRBD1 (6 bases). The V gene's germline CDR1 is WSHSY and CDR2 SAAADI. The V end was cut by 0 bases, the J end by 4 bases, with 10 bases between. This CDR3 is 14 amino acids long. The chain's CDR3 is CASSESGGNYEQYF. The CDR3 nucleotides read TGCGCCAGCAGTGAGTCAGGGGGTAATTACGAGCAGTACTTC.

The gene calls are TRBV7-3 and TRBJ2-3; no definite D call. Germline loops: CDR1 SGHTA, CDR2 FQGTGA. The V end lost 2 bases, the J end lost 2 bases, and 5 bases lay between the germline ends. This CDR3 has 13 residues. The CDR3 region has the DNA TGTGCCAGCAGCTTAGAGGACACAGATACGCAGTATTTT. It specifies CASSLEDTDTQYF.

The chain couples TRBV11-3 to TRBJ2-3; the match to TRBD2 covers 8 bases. The CDR3 totals 17 residues. Germline assignment: CDR1 SGHNT and CDR2 YENEEA. J was trimmed by 3 bases and V by 0 bases; bases with no gene match: 8. The CDR3 loop is CASSLESSGSVTDTQYF. CDR3 nucleotides: TGTGCCAGCAGCTTAGAATCGAGCGGGAGTGTTACAGATACGCAGTATTTT.